One and the same sample provided the 21 T cell receptor beta chains below, sequenced in a study of T cell repertoires in cytomegalovirus infection. One entry per CDR3 protein, called by TCRdb with MiXCR from the reads. Here the sample spans 45,000 to 75,000 distinct CDR3 sequences, roughly a third being singletons. Their specific antigens are unknown. Sequencing was performed on PBMCs, sequenced either directly or after in vitro stimulation (not recorded which). These receptor sequences come from a human donor in good health (CMV status not recorded). Some clones in this sample may be carry-over from other donors' samples.

This clonotype has only a few counts. V gene TRBV19 combines with J gene TRBJ2-3; 11 nucleotides match TRBD2. Germline V gene sequence: CDR1 LNHDA, CDR2 SQIVND (reference sequence). This CDR3 region has 16 residues. V shed 6 bases and J 3 bases; nucleotides not matched to a gene: 8. In DNA, the CDR3 is TGTGCCAGTAGCGTACTACTAGCGGGAGCGACAGATACGCAGTATTTT. It encodes CASSVLLAGATDTQYF.

This chain uses TRBV12-3 or TRBV12-4 with TRBJ1-2; weak D call: TRBD1 (5 bases). Deletions cut 3 bases from V and 5 bases from J, with 10 bases between. This CDR3 has 13 amino acids. CDR3: CASSFGAVYGYTF. CDR3 nucleotides: TGTGCCAGCAGTTTTGGGGCCGTATATGGCTACACCTTC.

The rearrangement links TRBV12-3 or TRBV12-4 to TRBJ1-3, with a tentative D call TRBD1 (6 bases). The CDR3 spans 14 residues. The V end lost 8 bases, the J end lost 0 bases, and 11 bases lay between the germline ends. The CDR3 region is CASQGSYSGNTIYF. CDR3 nucleotide sequence: TGTGCCAGCCAGGGGTCCTACTCTGGAAACACCATATATTTT.

The chain combines TRBV20-1 with TRBJ1-2, with D possibly matching TRBD1 (6 bases). The CDR3 has 13 residues. CDR1 and CDR2 from the germline V gene are DFQATT and SNEGSKA (reference sequence). V was cut by 5 bases and J by 4 bases, with 14 bases left in between. The CDR3 coding sequence is TGCAGTGCTTGGGACACTAATCTCTATGGCTACACCTTC. It yields the protein CSAWDTNLYGYTF.

This clonotype showed up just once. The chain recombines TRBV2 with TRBJ2-6; TRBD2 is a possible D gene (5 bases). Germline CDR1 SNHLY, CDR2 FYNNEI. V was trimmed by 4 bases and J by 2 bases, leaving 9 bases between them. This CDR3 has 15 residues. CDR3: CASSVTRAGANVLTF. The CDR3, as DNA: TGTGCCAGCAGTGTAACGAGGGCTGGGGCCAACGTCCTGACTTTC.

A few counts support this clonotype. This chain connects TRBV6-1 to TRBJ2-7; 15 bases map to TRBD2. CDR1 MNHNS and CDR2 SASEGT come from the germline V gene. This CDR3 is 18 amino acids long. V trimming: 5 bases; J trimming: 3 bases; junction bases outside the gene matches: 11. The CDR3: CASSSPGLAGGTLYEQYF. The CDR3 nucleotides read TGTGCCAGCAGTAGTCCGGGACTAGCGGGAGGAACCCTCTACGAGCAGTACTTC.

This chain uses TRBV12-3 or TRBV12-4 with TRBJ2-3; no definite D call. The V end was cut by 2 bases, the J end by 2 bases, with 8 bases between. The CDR3 spans 14 residues. In DNA, the CDR3 is TGTGCCAGCAGTTTAAACCCTAACACAGATACGCAGTATTTT. Translated, it gives CASSLNPNTDTQYF.

This clonotype was recorded many times. The chain carries TRBV7-6 and TRBJ2-2; no firm D call. V dropped 2 bases and J dropped 6 bases, with 10 bases sitting between them. Germline V gene lookup returns CDR1 SGHVS and CDR2 FNYEAQ. The length of the CDR3 is 14 residues. The CDR3 here is CASSLFVGPGELFF. CDR3 nucleotides: TGTGCCAGCAGCTTATTCGTAGGGCCCGGGGAGCTGTTTTTT.

The chain carries TRBV27 and TRBJ2-4; D ambiguous. Germline V gives CDR1 MNHEY, CDR2 SMNVEV (reference sequence). The CDR3 consists of 16 residues. V was shortened by 3 bases and J by 1 base, with 13 bases between the two germline ends. The CDR3 sequence: CASSFLGPPAKNIQYF. For the CDR3, the DNA is TGTGCCAGCAGTTTTCTAGGGCCTCCTGCCAAAAACATTCAGTACTTC.

This clonotype occurred a few times. The chain recombines TRBV15 with TRBJ2-5, with D perhaps TRBD2 (5 bases). The CDR3 runs 17 residues. Looked up from germline, CDR1 is LNHNV and CDR2 is YYDKDF (reference sequence). V was cut by 0 bases and J by 2 bases, with 16 bases left in between. The CDR3 loop reads CATSRDVGLATQETQYF. CDR3 nucleotides: TGTGCCACCAGCAGAGACGTCGGCCTAGCTACACAAGAGACCCAGTACTTC.

This clonotype was found a few times. The CDR3 DNA reads TGTGCCAGTAGCCGGGACAGGGGTTATTCACCCCTCCACTTT. Amino acid sequence: CASSRDRGYSPLHF. The J gene is TRBJ1-6, the V gene TRBV19; the match to TRBD1 covers 10 bases. The CDR3 extends over 14 amino acids. Germline V gene data show CDR1 as LNHDA and CDR2 as SQIVND (reference sequence). With 6 bases clipped from V and 8 bases from J, the junction kept 4 bases outside the gene matches.

CDR3: CASSPGGGASYNEQFF. The CDR3 DNA sequence: TGTGCCAGCAGCCCAGGTGGGGGGGCTTCCTACAATGAGCAGTTCTTC. The rearrangement joins TRBV3-1 to TRBJ2-1; TRBD2 is a possible D gene (7 bases). The CDR3 sequence is 16 residues long. Germline V CDR1 and CDR2: LGHDT, YNNKEL (reference sequence). The germline V and J ends were trimmed by 4 bases and 1 base, with 14 bases remaining between them.

The genes are TRBV10-3 and TRBJ2-1, with 7 bases aligning to TRBD1. The CDR3 runs to 13 residues. With V trimmed by 6 bases and J by 4 bases, 3 bases remained unmatched. Germline-derived CDR1 and CDR2 are ENHRY and SYGVKD. Here the CDR3 DNA reads TGTGCCATCAGCCGGGACAGATACAATGAGCAGTTCTTC. Translated: CAISRDRYNEQFF.

This clonotype appeared a few times. This chain links TRBV6-1 with TRBJ1-1; the match to TRBD1 covers 9 bases. The CDR3 extends over 15 amino acids. V was clipped by 1 base and J by 2 bases; unmatched bases: 2. Germline CDR1 MNHNS, CDR2 SASEGT. CDR3 amino acids: CASSEGQGGNTEAFF. As DNA, the CDR3 is TGTGCCAGCAGTGAAGGACAGGGGGGAAACACTGAAGCTTTCTTT.

This clonotype was seen at least ten times. The J gene is TRBJ2-3, the V gene TRBV5-1; no clear D gene. The CDR3 contains 15 residues. Deletions cut 2 bases from V and 8 bases from J, with 18 bases between. The germline V gene encodes CDR1 SGHRS and CDR2 YFSETQ. The CDR3 region has the DNA TGCGCCAGCAGCTTTACCGTCCTGCAGCACGGTACGCAGTATTTT. Translation: CASSFTVLQHGTQYF.

This clonotype has more than one count but fewer than ten. The chain uses TRBV7-2 and TRBJ2-2; 8 bases align to TRBD2. CDR3 size: 17 residues. V lost 11 bases, J lost 0 bases, and 14 bases stayed unmatched. Germline assignment: CDR1 SGHTA and CDR2 FQGNSA. The CDR3 DNA follows: TGTGCCGAATCCACCCCGGGGGGACTAGCGAACACCGGGGAGCTGTTTTTT. Translating it yields CAESTPGGLANTGELFF.

There are many counts of this clonotype. The genes are TRBV12-3 or TRBV12-4 and TRBJ1-5; D not resolved. Trimming cost V 3 bases and J 10 bases, with 13 bases left between them. The CDR3 covers 13 residues. CDR3 protein: CASSLGRPDPQHF. The DNA for the CDR3 is TGTGCCAGCAGTTTGGGCCGGCCAGATCCCCAGCATTTT.

Many counts were recorded for this clonotype. V usage is TRBV7-2 and J usage is TRBJ2-7; the match to TRBD2 covers 13 bases. Germline V CDR1 and CDR2: SGHTA, FQGNSA. The CDR3 has 15 residues. J was trimmed by 9 bases and V by 5 bases; bases with no gene match: 10. CDR3 nucleotides: TGTGCCAGCAGCATGGGACTAGCGGGGAGCTCCTGGCAGTACTTC. Protein: CASSMGLAGSSWQYF.

The count of this clonotype is one. The chain links TRBV5-1 to TRBJ2-7, with D perhaps matching TRBD1 (6 bases). Germline V lookup: CDR1 SGHRS, CDR2 YFSETQ. Trimming left V 4 bases short and J 1 base short, with 18 bases between. The CDR3 contains 16 residues. CDR3 sequence: CASSIQDSLLSYEQYF. DNA for the CDR3: TGCGCCAGCAGCATCCAGGACAGTTTACTTTCCTACGAGCAGTACTTC. Looking up the rest from reference TRBV5-1 and TRBJ2-7 gives the full variable domain: KAGVTQTPRYLIKTRGQQVTLSCSPISGHRSVSWYQQTPGQGLQFLFEYFSETQRNKGNFPGRFSGRQFSNSRSEMNVSTLELGDSALYLCASSIQDSLLSYEQYFGPGTRLTVT.

The chain employs TRBV9 and TRBJ1-2; no clear D. There are 15 residues in the CDR3. Trimming pared 2 bases from V and 8 bases from J, leaving 19 bases between. Germline-derived CDR1 and CDR2 are SGDLS and YYNGEE. Written as DNA, the CDR3 is TGTGCCAGCAGCGTCTCGGCATTCTCCTCCGACGGCTACACCTTC. Its protein is CASSVSAFSSDGYTF.

In this sample, this clonotype turned up many times. This rearrangement joins TRBV7-2 to TRBJ2-7; TRBD1 is a possible D gene (6 bases). This CDR3 has 16 residues. Germline-derived CDR1 and CDR2 are SGHTA and FQGNSA. The V gene lost 4 bases and the J gene lost 5 bases, with 21 bases spanning the gap. CDR3 sequence (DNA): TGTGCCAGCAGCTCAGGGGACACTCGGAATATTAACGAGCAGTACTTC. Protein: CASSSGDTRNINEQYF.